The 5 T cell receptor beta chains reported below all come from one sample, sequenced in a study of CD8 T cells in Susac syndrome (dated by TCRdb to the late 2010s). Library preparation used the immunoSEQ multiplex PCR assay. RNA was extracted using the RNeasy kit, and about 0.45 to 1 microgram was reverse transcribed with random hexamers. In-frame beta chains were kept once TCRdb had trimmed the public reads at Q25 with fastp and called clones with MiXCR. Entries are consolidated by CDR3 protein sequence, retaining the most common genes and DNA. A total of about 140,000 distinct CDR3 sequences appear in this sample, about 94% of them only once. The ten largest clonotypes hold approximately 0.25% of the sample. The sequencing input was CD8+ T cells from PBMCs. The receptors here all came from a human donor in good health.

The gene calls are TRBV27 and TRBJ1-2, with 8 nucleotides matching TRBD1. CDR3 length equals 17 residues. The V gene's germline CDR1 is MNHEY and CDR2 SMNVEV (reference sequence). With 0 bases clipped from V and 0 bases from J, the junction kept 6 bases outside the gene matches. In DNA form, the CDR3 reads TGTGCCAGCAGTTTATCTTGGGACAGGATAGCTAACTATGGCTACACCTTC. Amino acids: CASSLSWDRIANYGYTF.

The chain carries TRBV14 and TRBJ2-3; D uncertain. V was cut by 6 bases and J by 3 bases, with 7 bases left in between. The CDR3 is made up of 12 amino acids. Looked up from germline, CDR1 is SGHDN and CDR2 is FVKESK. The CDR3 DNA reads as TGTGCCAGCAGTCGCGCAACAGATACGCAGTATTTT. It encodes CASSRATDTQYF. The full variable domain, in which reference TRBV14 and TRBJ2-3 provide the parts outside the CDR3, is EAGVTQFPSHSVIEKGQTVTLRCDPISGHDNLYWYRRVMGKEIKFLLHFVKESKQDESGMPNNRFLAERTGGTYSTLKVQPAELEDSGVYFCASSRATDTQYFGPGTRLTVL.

This chain links TRBV5-6 with TRBJ1-4; D uncertain. This CDR3 comprises 13 residues. V dropped 1 base and J dropped 7 bases, with 8 bases sitting between them. The germline gives CDR1 SGHDT, CDR2 YYEEEE. The CDR3, as DNA: TGTGCCAGCAGCTTGAAGGCCTCTGAAAAACTGTTTTTT. Its protein is CASSLKASEKLFF.

The V and J genes are TRBV29-1 and TRBJ2-7; D unclear. V lost 7 bases, J lost 6 bases, and 10 bases lay in between. Germline V gives CDR1 SQVTM, CDR2 ANQGSEA. This CDR3 has 10 residues. The CDR3 region is CSAELVEQYF. The CDR3 nucleotides read TGCAGCGCCGAGTTGGTCGAGCAGTACTTC.

The V and J genes are TRBV27 and TRBJ2-3, with 8 bases identical to TRBD2. CDR1 MNHEY and CDR2 SMNVEV come from the germline V gene (reference sequence). This CDR3 contains 15 residues. The J segment lost 3 bases and the V segment lost 3 bases, leaving 5 bases of the junction unmatched. The CDR3 bases are TGTGCCAGCAGTTTTGGTGCTAGCGGGACAGATACGCAGTATTTT. Protein product: CASSFGASGTDTQYF.